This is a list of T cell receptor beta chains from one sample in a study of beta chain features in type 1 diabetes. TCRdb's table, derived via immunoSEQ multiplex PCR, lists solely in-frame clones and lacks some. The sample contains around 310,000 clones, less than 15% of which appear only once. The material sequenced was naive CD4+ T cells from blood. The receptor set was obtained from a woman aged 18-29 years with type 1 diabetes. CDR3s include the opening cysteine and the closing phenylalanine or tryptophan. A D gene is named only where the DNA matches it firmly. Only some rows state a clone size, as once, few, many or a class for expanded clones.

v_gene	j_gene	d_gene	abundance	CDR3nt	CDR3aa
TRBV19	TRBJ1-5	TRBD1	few	TGTGCCAGTAGTGTTACGCTCGACAGGGGCAATCAGCCCCAGCATTTT	CASSVTLDRGNQPQHF
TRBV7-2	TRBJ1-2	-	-	TGTGCCAGCAGCCCGGCACGACAGCTCTATGGCTACACCTTC	CASSPARQLYGYTF
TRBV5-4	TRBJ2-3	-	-	TGTGCCAGCAGCTTGGGAGCCATCAACACAGATACGCAGTATTTT	CASSLGAINTDTQYF
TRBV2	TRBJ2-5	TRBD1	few	TGTGCCAGCAACGACAGGGTACGGGAGACCCAGTACTTC	CASNDRVRETQYF
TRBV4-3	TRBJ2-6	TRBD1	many	TGCGCCAGCAGCCGGGGACAGGAAAGCTCTGGGGCCAACGTCCTGACTTTC	CASSRGQESSGANVLTF
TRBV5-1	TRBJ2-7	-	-	TGCGCCAGCAGCTTGGAGGCAGGGCTGGACGAGCAGTACTTC	CASSLEAGLDEQYF
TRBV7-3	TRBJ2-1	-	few	TGTGCCAGCAGCTTAATGTCCGGGAAGCAGTTCTTC	CASSLMSGKQFF
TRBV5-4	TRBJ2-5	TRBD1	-	TGTGCCAGCAGTCGGGACAGGACGGAAGAGACCCAGTACTTC	CASSRDRTEETQYF
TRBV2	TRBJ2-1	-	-	TGTGCCAGCAGTTCCGGGAGTGAGCAGTTCTTC	CASSSGSEQFF
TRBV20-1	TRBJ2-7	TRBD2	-	TGCAGTGCGTGGGGGGGAGAGCAGTACTTC	CSAWGGEQYF
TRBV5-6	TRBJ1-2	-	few	TGTGCCAGCACCGATGGGTCCGGGAACTATGGCTACACCTTC	CASTDGSGNYGYTF
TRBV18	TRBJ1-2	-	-	TGTGCCAGCTCACGGAATACAGGTGGGGACTATGGCTACACCTTC	CASSRNTGGDYGYTF
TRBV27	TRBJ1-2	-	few	TGTGCCAGCAGATCAGGAGGGGTTGGATTAGGCTACACCTTC	CASRSGGVGLGYTF
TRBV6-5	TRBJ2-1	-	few	TGTGCCAGCAGTTATCAGGCGGGATCCTACAATGAGCAGTTCTTC	CASSYQAGSYNEQFF
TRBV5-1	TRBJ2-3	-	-	TGCGCCAGCACCTACGGGACTAGCACAGATACGCAGTATTTT	CASTYGTSTDTQYF
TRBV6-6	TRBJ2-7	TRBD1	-	TGTGCCAGCAGTTATTCCGGGACAGGGACCTACGAGCAGTACTTC	CASSYSGTGTYEQYF
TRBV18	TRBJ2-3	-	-	TGTGCCAGCTCACCAGGGCAGAGCACAGATACGCAGTATTTT	CASSPGQSTDTQYF
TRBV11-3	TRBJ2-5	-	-	TGTGCCAGCAGCTTATTTCTAGACAGTCAAGAGACCCAGTACTTC	CASSLFLDSQETQYF
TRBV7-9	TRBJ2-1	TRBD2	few	TGTGCCAGCAGCCTAGCGGGAGGCAACAATGAGCAGTTCTTC	CASSLAGGNNEQFF
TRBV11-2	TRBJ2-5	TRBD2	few	TGTGCCAGCAGCTTAGACGGGCGGGGGGTGGAGACCCAGTACTTC	CASSLDGRGVETQYF
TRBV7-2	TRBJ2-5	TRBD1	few	TGTGCCAGCAGCACACACAGGGGCCCAGGGAGTGGCGAGACCCAGTACTTC	CASSTHRGPGSGETQYF
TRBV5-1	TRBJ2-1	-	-	TGCGCCAGCAGGACTGACAGCTACAATGAGCAGTTCTTC	CASRTDSYNEQFF
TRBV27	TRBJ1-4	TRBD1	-	TGTGCCAGCACCTCCGGGACAGGTCAAAGAGAAAAACTGTTTTTT	CASTSGTGQREKLFF
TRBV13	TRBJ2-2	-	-	TGTGCCAGCAGCTTAAGATGGGGAGCGACGAACACCGGGGAGCTGTTTTTT	CASSLRWGATNTGELFF
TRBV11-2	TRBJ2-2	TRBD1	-	TGTGCCAGCTCGACCGGACAGGTTGCCGGGGAGCTGTTTTTT	CASSTGQVAGELFF
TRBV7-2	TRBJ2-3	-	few	TGTGCCAGCAGTCCCGCGAGGGCAGATACGCAGTATTTT	CASSPARADTQYF
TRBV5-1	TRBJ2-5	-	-	TGCGCCAGCAGCTTTTCGGCGGCGGGAGAGACCCAGTACTTC	CASSFSAAGETQYF
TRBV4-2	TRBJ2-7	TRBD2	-	TGTGCCAGCAGCCAAGATACGCCTAGCGGGAACCACGAGCAGTACTTC	CASSQDTPSGNHEQYF
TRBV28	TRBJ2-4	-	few	TGTGCCAGCAGTTTACCTAGAGATAAAAACATTCAGTACTTC	CASSLPRDKNIQYF
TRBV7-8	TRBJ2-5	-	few	TGTGCCAGCAGCTTGGGCAGTATCATCGAGACCCAGTACTTC	CASSLGSIIETQYF
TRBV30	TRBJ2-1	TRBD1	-	TGTGCCTGGAGTATCGGACAGGGGGCATACAATGAGCAGTTCTTC	CAWSIGQGAYNEQFF
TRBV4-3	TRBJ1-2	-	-	TGCGCCAGCAGCCTTATAGTCCGGGACTATGGCTACACCTTC	CASSLIVRDYGYTF
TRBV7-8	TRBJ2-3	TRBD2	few	TGTGCCAGCAGCTTAAGAGTTCCAGCGGGATCAGATACGCAGTATTTT	CASSLRVPAGSDTQYF
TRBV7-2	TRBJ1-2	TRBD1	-	TGTGCCAGCAGCAAAGGGGGACAGGGAGTCGATGGCTACACCTTC	CASSKGGQGVDGYTF
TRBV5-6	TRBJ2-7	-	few	TGTGCCAGCAGCCCCTCTCCGAGGGTTTCCTGGAACGAGCAGTACTTC	CASSPSPRVSWNEQYF
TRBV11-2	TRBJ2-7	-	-	TGTGCCAGCAGCTTATCAGGGAACTCCTACGAGCAGTACTTC	CASSLSGNSYEQYF
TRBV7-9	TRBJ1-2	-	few	TGTGCCAGCAGCTTATTCCTCGGGTCCGGACTGTCCGGCTACACCTTC	CASSLFLGSGLSGYTF
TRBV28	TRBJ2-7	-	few	TGTGCCAGCACACGACAGTTCTCCTACGAGCAGTACTTC	CASTRQFSYEQYF
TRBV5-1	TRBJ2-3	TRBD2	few	TGCGCCAGCAGCCCAAATAGCGGGGTCCGCACAGATACGCAGTATTTT	CASSPNSGVRTDTQYF
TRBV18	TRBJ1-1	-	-	TGTGCCAGCTCACCACAGTGGCCGAACACTGAAGCTTTCTTT	CASSPQWPNTEAFF
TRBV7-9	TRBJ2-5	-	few	TGTGCCAGCAGCCTCCAAGAGACCCAGTACTTC	CASSLQETQYF
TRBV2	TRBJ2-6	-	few	TGTGCCAGCAGTGGGTCCAGGGGAGTCCTGACTTTC	CASSGSRGVLTF
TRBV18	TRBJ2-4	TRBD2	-	TGTGCCAGCTCACCACCGCTAGCGGGAGCCAAAAACATTCAGTACTTC	CASSPPLAGAKNIQYF
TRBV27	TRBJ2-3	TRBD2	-	TGTGCCAGCAGTTTAGCGGGGGCAGATACGCAGTATTTT	CASSLAGADTQYF
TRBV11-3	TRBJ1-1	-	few	TGTGCCAGCAGCCTCATCGGAGGTCGGAACACTGAAGCTTTCTTT	CASSLIGGRNTEAFF
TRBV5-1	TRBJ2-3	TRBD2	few	TGCGCCAGCGGAAGCGGGAGGATCGATACGCAGTATTTT	CASGSGRIDTQYF
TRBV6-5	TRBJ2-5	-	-	TGTGCCAGCAGTTACGGGAGACTGGCGCAAGAGACCCAGTACTTC	CASSYGRLAQETQYF
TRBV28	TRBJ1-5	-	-	TGTGCCAGCAGTTCCGGAGGGGGCAATCAGCCCCAGCATTTT	CASSSGGGNQPQHF
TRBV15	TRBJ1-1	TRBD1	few	TGTGCCACCAGCAGAGAAGACAGGGAGACTGAAGCTTTCTTT	CATSREDRETEAFF
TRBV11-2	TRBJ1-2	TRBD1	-	TGTGCCAGCAGCAGGGACAGCTATGGCTACACCTTC	CASSRDSYGYTF
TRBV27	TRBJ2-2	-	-	TGTGCCAGCAGTTTCCGACTGACCGGGGAGCTGTTTTTT	CASSFRLTGELFF
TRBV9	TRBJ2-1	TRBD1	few	TGTGCCAGCAGCGTAGGCTTCCGGACAGGAGACAATGAGCAGTTCTTC	CASSVGFRTGDNEQFF
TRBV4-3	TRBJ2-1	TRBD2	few	TGCGCCAGCAGCCAAGACAAGGGACTAGCGGGAGGGCCAATGAATGAGCAGTTCTTC	CASSQDKGLAGGPMNEQFF
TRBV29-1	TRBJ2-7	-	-	TGCAGCGTTGATACCGGGGGAAGGGGCGGGCAGTACTTC	CSVDTGGRGGQYF
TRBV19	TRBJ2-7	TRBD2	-	TGTGCCAGTAGTATTTCTAGCGGGGACTACGAGCAGTACTTC	CASSISSGDYEQYF
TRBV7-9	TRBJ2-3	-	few	TGTGCCAGCAGCCCCGGGGGGCCCAGCACAGATACGCAGTATTTT	CASSPGGPSTDTQYF
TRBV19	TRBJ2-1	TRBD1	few	TGTGCCAGTAGTACCTCGGGACAGGACTCCTACAATGAGCAGTTCTTC	CASSTSGQDSYNEQFF
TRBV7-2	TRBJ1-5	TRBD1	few	TGTGCCAGCAGCTTCGCGACAGGGAATCAGCCCCAGCATTTT	CASSFATGNQPQHF
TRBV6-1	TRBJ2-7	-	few	TGTGCCAGCATCCCATCGACAAGCTCCTACGAGCAGTACTTC	CASIPSTSSYEQYF